The rows below give T cell receptor beta chains drawn from one sample of a study of human CD8 memory T cell subsets. TCRdb re-called the 5' RACE reads and catalogs CDR3 proteins one per entry, DNA excluded. The sample includes 4,000 or so distinct CDR3 sequences. Specimen: CD8+ T cells from PBMCs. The receptors here all came from a human donor in good health. CDR3s include the opening cysteine and the closing phenylalanine or tryptophan. Some rows have no size entry. The others give once, few or many, or a class for an expanded clone.

length: 16; V: TRBV10-3; size: -; J: TRBJ2-3; CDR3: CAISESAGPYTDTQYF
length: 13; V: TRBV12-3/TRBV12-4; size: -; J: TRBJ1-1; CDR3: CASSPTENTEAFF
length: 15; V: TRBV11-2; size: -; J: TRBJ2-2; CDR3: CASSPVSPRTGELFF
length: 16; V: TRBV2; size: -; J: TRBJ2-7; CDR3: CASSAYLSGTRHEQYF
length: 14; V: TRBV24-1; size: -; J: TRBJ2-2; CDR3: CATSDSLSSGELFF
length: 15; V: TRBV11-2; size: -; J: TRBJ1-5; CDR3: CASSPGQGAYQPQHF
length: 18; V: TRBV5-5; size: medium-sized; J: TRBJ1-5; CDR3: CASSLKDPGIAGNQPQHF
length: 14; V: TRBV19; size: -; J: TRBJ2-1; CDR3: CASSGTSGRDEQFF
length: 14; V: TRBV3-1; size: -; J: TRBJ2-7; CDR3: CAPTQGGGVYEQYF
length: 15; V: TRBV28; size: -; J: TRBJ2-7; CDR3: CASSLTSGFSYEQYF
length: 12; V: TRBV7-8; size: -; J: TRBJ2-1; CDR3: CASSPGTQEQFF
length: 13; V: TRBV20-1; size: -; J: TRBJ2-3; CDR3: CSAPGGASDTQYF
length: 16; V: TRBV28; size: -; J: TRBJ2-6; CDR3: CASSSAESSGANVLTF
length: 16; V: TRBV18; size: -; J: TRBJ2-7; CDR3: CASSPRTLEASYEQYF
length: 15; V: TRBV5-1; size: -; J: TRBJ1-2; CDR3: CASRSHGHINSGYTF
length: 15; V: TRBV29-1; size: -; J: TRBJ2-4; CDR3: CSVEEFKGAKNIQYF
length: 14; V: TRBV29-1; size: -; J: TRBJ2-7; CDR3: CSVVGGMGHYEQYF
length: 15; V: TRBV3-1; size: -; J: TRBJ2-1; CDR3: CASSQQGDSYNEQFF
length: 15; V: TRBV19; size: medium-sized; J: TRBJ2-2; CDR3: CASSLGDRDTGELFF
length: 16; V: TRBV20-1; size: medium-sized; J: TRBJ2-1; CDR3: CSAEGAGLTLYNEQFF
length: 13; V: TRBV5-1; size: -; J: TRBJ1-2; CDR3: CASSLGGPGGYTF
length: 13; V: TRBV27; size: -; J: TRBJ1-1; CDR3: CASSSPGRTEAFF
length: 15; V: TRBV29-1; size: -; J: TRBJ2-7; CDR3: CSVELGGPSSYEQYF
length: 12; V: TRBV19; size: -; J: TRBJ1-1; CDR3: CASGPQSTEAFF
length: 16; V: TRBV27; size: -; J: TRBJ1-1; CDR3: CASSSEDRGPGTEAFF
length: 13; V: TRBV29-1; size: -; J: TRBJ2-7; CDR3: CSVQSQGAEEQYF
length: 15; V: TRBV7-9; size: medium-sized; J: TRBJ1-2; CDR3: CASSFPDRIRYGYTF
length: 14; V: TRBV6-2/TRBV6-3; size: -; J: TRBJ2-5; CDR3: CASSDGLESETQYF
length: 15; V: TRBV5-6; size: medium-sized; J: TRBJ2-7; CDR3: CASSLAPPGVLEQYF
length: 13; V: TRBV2; size: -; J: TRBJ2-5; CDR3: CASSLGYGETQYF
length: 14; V: TRBV20-1; size: -; J: TRBJ2-1; CDR3: CSAREPRAYNEQFF
length: 14; V: TRBV6-4; size: -; J: TRBJ2-7; CDR3: CASSNGTASYEQYF
length: 13; V: TRBV2; size: -; J: TRBJ2-7; CDR3: CASRAGIAYEQYF
length: 14; V: TRBV12-3/TRBV12-4; size: -; J: TRBJ2-7; CDR3: CASSLGTGFYEQYF
length: 14; V: TRBV29-1; size: -; J: TRBJ2-7; CDR3: CSVGHGTRGYEQYF
length: 14; V: TRBV28; size: -; J: TRBJ2-3; CDR3: CASSAGTDAATQYF
length: 13; V: TRBV7-9; size: medium-sized; J: TRBJ1-2; CDR3: CASSLEQIYGYTF
length: 11; V: TRBV7-9; size: -; J: TRBJ1-2; CDR3: CANRVGYGYTF
length: 17; V: TRBV10-3; size: -; J: TRBJ1-3; CDR3: CAIIDRGAHGTGNTIYF
length: 15; V: TRBV7-9; size: medium-sized; J: TRBJ2-3; CDR3: CASSSLGGGGDTQYF
length: 14; V: TRBV2; size: -; J: TRBJ1-2; CDR3: CASSDTLAPNGYTF
length: 16; V: TRBV6-7; size: -; J: TRBJ1-2; CDR3: CASSYWGTAYLYGYTF
length: 15; V: TRBV3-1; size: -; J: TRBJ2-3; CDR3: CASSQVVGEEDTQYF
length: 17; V: TRBV4-2; size: -; J: TRBJ2-1; CDR3: CASSQEGELAGHNEQFF
length: 15; V: TRBV7-9; size: medium-sized; J: TRBJ2-2; CDR3: CASSPPGQGHGELFF
length: 14; V: TRBV27; size: -; J: TRBJ1-4; CDR3: CASSLSSDGEKLFF
length: 16; V: TRBV6-4; size: -; J: TRBJ2-1; CDR3: CASSSIAGESDNEQFF
length: 12; V: TRBV20-1; size: -; J: TRBJ2-7; CDR3: CSASPVPYEQYF
length: 16; V: TRBV9; size: -; J: TRBJ2-1; CDR3: CASSVVDTSGHNEQFF